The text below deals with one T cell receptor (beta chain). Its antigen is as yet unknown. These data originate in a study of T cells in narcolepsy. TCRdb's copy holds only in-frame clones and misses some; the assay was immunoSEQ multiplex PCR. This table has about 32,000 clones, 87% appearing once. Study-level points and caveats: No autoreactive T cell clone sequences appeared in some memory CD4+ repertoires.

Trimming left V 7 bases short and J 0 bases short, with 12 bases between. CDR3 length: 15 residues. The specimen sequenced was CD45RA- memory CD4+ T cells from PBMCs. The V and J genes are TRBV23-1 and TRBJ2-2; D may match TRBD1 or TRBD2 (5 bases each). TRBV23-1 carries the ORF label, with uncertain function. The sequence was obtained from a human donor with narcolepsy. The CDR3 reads CASTGRNPNTGELFF. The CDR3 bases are TGCGCCAGCACGGGGCGGAATCCGAACACCGGGGAGCTGTTTTTT.